This T cell receptor (beta chain) originates from a study of early T cells in non-severe SARS-CoV-2 infection. Study-level points and caveats: Matching with VDJdb favored anti-spike CD8 responses (missing private and CD4 specificities).

From germline, CDR1 is MNHNS and CDR2 SASEGT. The CDR3 runs to 15 residues. Trimming removed 7 bases from V and 0 bases from J, with 13 bases in between. Individual cDNA molecules received unique molecular identifiers. TCRdb used MiXCR to reprocess the 5' RACE reads, holding one entry per CDR3 protein. The repertoire holds more than 95,000 distinct CDR3 sequences, with 16% as singletons. A word on this clonotype: The antigen is unknown.

The sample consisted of whole blood. This TCR was sampled from an adult who was a healthcare worker with PCR-confirmed SARS-CoV-2 infection or an uninfected control (not recorded which). This rearrangement joins TRBV6-1 to TRBJ2-1; perhaps TRBD1 as D (5 bases). The DNA for the CDR3 is TGTGCCAGCACCACCAGGCAGGGCTCCTACAATGAGCAGTTCTTC. It codes for CASTTRQGSYNEQFF.